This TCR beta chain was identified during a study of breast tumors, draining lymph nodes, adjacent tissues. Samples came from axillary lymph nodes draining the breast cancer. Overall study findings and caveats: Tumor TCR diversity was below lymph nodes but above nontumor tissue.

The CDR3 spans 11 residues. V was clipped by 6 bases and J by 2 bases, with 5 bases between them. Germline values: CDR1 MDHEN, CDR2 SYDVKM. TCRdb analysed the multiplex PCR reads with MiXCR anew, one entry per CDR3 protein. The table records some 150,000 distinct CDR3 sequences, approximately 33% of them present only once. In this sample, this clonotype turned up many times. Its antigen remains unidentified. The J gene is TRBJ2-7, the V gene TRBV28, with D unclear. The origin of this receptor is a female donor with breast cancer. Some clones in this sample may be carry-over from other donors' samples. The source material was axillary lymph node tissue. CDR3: CASSVAYEQYF. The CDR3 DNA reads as TGTGCCAGCAGCGTTGCCTACGAGCAGTACTTC.